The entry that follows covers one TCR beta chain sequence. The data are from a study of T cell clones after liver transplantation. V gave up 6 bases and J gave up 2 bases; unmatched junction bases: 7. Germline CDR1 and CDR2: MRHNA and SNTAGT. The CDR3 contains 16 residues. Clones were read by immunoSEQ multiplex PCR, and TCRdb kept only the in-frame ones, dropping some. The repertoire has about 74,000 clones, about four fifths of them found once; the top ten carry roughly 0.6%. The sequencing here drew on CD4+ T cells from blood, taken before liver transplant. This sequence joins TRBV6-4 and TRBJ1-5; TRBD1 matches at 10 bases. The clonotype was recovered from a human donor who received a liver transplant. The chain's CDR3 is CASSNLDRGGNQPQHF. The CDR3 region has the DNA TGTGCCAGCAGCAACCTGGACAGGGGGGGCAATCAGCCCCAGCATTTT.